This TCR beta chain was documented in a study of T cells in Graves' hyperthyroidism and ophthalmopathy. Study-wide results and limits: In the blood, most expanded thyroid clonotypes above 0.001 appeared as well.

RNA transcripts provided the source from which TCR beta CDR3 regions were amplified. First-round RT-PCR of the TCR CDR3 relied on the HTBI primer set. TCRdb called the multiplex PCR reads again in MiXCR, with one record for every CDR3 protein. This repertoire shows around 700,000 distinct CDR3 sequences, approximately 18% found once; its top ten account for over 15%. The CDR3 is 16 residues long. V trimming: 1 base; J trimming: 2 bases; junction bases outside the gene matches: 3. This clonotype has ten or more counts. As yet, its antigen is unknown. Uncontrolled infection, other autoimmune disease, pregnancy and lactation each barred patients from inclusion. The PBMCs were taken from around 9 ml of fresh peripheral blood.

This sequence was found in a woman aged 50 to 65 with Graves' hyperthyroidism that later progressed to Graves' ophthalmopathy. The rearrangement uses TRBV12-3 or TRBV12-4 and TRBJ1-5, with 9 nucleotides matching TRBD1. The specimen sequenced was blood. In DNA form, the CDR3 reads TGTGCCAGCAGTTTAGTCCGGACAGGGGGCAATCAGCCCCAGCATTTT. Translation gives CASSLVRTGGNQPQHF.